This T cell receptor beta chain is from a study of human T cells and chemical hapten exposure. CDR1 is SQVTM, CDR2 ANQGSEA, per germline. The CDR3 spans 13 residues. V was pared by 7 bases and J by 3 bases, with 13 bases between. Overall study findings and caveats: Each of the donors had alopecia, so their immune responses may not resemble those of healthy people. The number of TCRs above 1 in 1000 frequency did not change after DPC sensitization. PT1 expanded TCR counts correlated positively with patch test score.

This clonotype was counted only a few times. What it binds is not known. Time point of the sample: patch test 2, 6 weeks after DPC sensitization. Treatment reported: therapeutic diphenylcyclopropenone sensitization with weekly scalp DPC. In TCRdb, the RACE reads were re-called with MiXCR into one record per CDR3 protein. The sample lists approximately 90,000 distinct CDR3 sequences; about 11% were seen once. The source of this sequence is a man aged 35-49 years with alopecia areata. Some clones in this sample may be carry-over from other donors' samples. V and J are TRBV29-1 and TRBJ1-5; D is undetermined. The source was whole blood, collected in connection with sensitization to the hapten diphenylcyclopropenone (DPC). In nucleotides, the CDR3 is TGCAGCGCCTGCACTTCCGCCAATCAGCCCCAGCATTTT. The encoded protein is CSACTSANQPQHF.